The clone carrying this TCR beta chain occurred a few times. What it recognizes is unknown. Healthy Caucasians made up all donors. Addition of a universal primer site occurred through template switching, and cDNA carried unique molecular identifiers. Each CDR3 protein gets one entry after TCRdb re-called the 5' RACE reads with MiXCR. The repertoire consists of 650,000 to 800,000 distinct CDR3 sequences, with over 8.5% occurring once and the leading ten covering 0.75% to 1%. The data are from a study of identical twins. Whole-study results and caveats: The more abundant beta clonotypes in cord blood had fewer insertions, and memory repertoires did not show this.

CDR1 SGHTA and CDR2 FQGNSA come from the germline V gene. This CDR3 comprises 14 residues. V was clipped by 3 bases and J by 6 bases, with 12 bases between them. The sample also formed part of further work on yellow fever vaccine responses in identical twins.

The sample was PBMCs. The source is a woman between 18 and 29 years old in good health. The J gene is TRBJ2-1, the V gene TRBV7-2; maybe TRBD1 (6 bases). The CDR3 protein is CASSLDWTVNEQFF. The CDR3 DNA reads TGTGCCAGCAGCTTGGATTGGACAGTCAATGAGCAGTTCTTC.